This entry is about one T cell receptor (beta chain). Its antigen is as yet unknown. Naive CD8 T cells were picked out by sorting for CD8+CD4-CCR7+CD45RA+. Trimming pared 5 bases from V and 5 bases from J, leaving 16 bases between. Germline loops: CDR1 SGHTA, CDR2 FQGTGA. The CDR3 sequence is 14 residues long. These data are taken from a study of molecular identifiers for immune sequencing clone quantification. Background on the study: Five aliquots were made in replicates from the RNA of around 18,000 or 91,000 naive CD8 cells, and four were sequenced. Study findings and constraints: Clones above 20 RNA copies contained over 99% of effector molecules and under 1% of naive molecules.

MiXCR, run by TCRdb on the PCR reads, gives a single entry per CDR3 protein. This table has 90,000 to 120,000 distinct CDR3 sequences, over 30% appearing once. The sequence derives from a human donor in good health. Some libraries in this study had Jurkat cell RNA spiked in. The chain carries TRBV7-3 and TRBJ2-7, with D perhaps matching TRBD2 (5 bases). Input material: naive CD8+ T cells from blood, with Jurkat cell RNA spiked in. Subset noted: FACS-sorted CD8+CD4-CCR7+CD45RA+ naive T cells. CDR3 in amino acids: CASSQGLAEDEQYF. In DNA form, the CDR3 reads TGTGCCAGCAGCCAAGGACTGGCGGAAGACGAGCAGTACTTC.